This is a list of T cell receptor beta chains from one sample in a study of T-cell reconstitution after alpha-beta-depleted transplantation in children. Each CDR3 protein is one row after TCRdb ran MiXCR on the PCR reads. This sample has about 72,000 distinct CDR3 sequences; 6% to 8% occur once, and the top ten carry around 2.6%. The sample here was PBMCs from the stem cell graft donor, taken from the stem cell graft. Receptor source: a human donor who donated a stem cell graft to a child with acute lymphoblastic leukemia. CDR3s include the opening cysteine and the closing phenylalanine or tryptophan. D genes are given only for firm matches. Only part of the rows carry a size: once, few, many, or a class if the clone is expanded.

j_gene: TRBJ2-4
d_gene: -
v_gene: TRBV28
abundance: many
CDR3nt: TGTGCCAGCACTTATGGTACCAAAAACATTCAGTACTTC
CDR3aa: CASTYGTKNIQYF

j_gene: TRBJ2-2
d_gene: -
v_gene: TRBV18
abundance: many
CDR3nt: TGTGCCAGCTCACCGCTAGAGAACACCGGGGAGCTGTTTTTT
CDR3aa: CASSPLENTGELFF

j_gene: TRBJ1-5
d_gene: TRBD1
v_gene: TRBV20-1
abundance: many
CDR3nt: TGCAGTGCTAAGCCCCTGGGGACAGGGGGTCAGCCCCAGCATTTT
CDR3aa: CSAKPLGTGGQPQHF

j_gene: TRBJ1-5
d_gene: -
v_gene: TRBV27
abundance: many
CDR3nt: TGTGCCAGCAGTTTCCGGACTAATCAGCCCCAGCATTTT
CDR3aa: CASSFRTNQPQHF

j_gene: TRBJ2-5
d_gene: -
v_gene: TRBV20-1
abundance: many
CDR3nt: TGCAGTGCTAGGGACGCCAAAGAGACCCAGTACTTC
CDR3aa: CSARDAKETQYF

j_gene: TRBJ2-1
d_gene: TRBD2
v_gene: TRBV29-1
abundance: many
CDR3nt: TGCAGCGTGGGGACTAGCGACAACTACAATGAGCAGTTCTTC
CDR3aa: CSVGTSDNYNEQFF

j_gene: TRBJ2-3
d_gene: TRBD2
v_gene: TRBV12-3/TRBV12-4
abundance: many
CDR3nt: TGTGCCAGCGGGGGACTAGTTTCAGATACGCAGTATTTT
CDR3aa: CASGGLVSDTQYF

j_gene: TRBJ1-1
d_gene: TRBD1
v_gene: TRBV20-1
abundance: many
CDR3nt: TGCAGTGCTAGGTCTCCCACAGGGGACACTGAAGCTTTCTTT
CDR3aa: CSARSPTGDTEAFF

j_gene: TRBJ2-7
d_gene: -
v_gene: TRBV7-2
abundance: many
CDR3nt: TGTGCCAGCAGTCCCACCGGGACTGTCTCTTACGAGCAGTACTTC
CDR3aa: CASSPTGTVSYEQYF

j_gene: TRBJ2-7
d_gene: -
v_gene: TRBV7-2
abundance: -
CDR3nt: TGTGCCAGCAGCAGGGATTTTGGAACCTACGAGCAGTACTTC
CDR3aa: CASSRDFGTYEQYF

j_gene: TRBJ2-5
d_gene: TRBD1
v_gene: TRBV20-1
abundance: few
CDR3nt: TGCAGTGCTAGAGATGATGCTGCCAGGGGGCGAGAGACCCAGTACTTC
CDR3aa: CSARDDAARGRETQYF

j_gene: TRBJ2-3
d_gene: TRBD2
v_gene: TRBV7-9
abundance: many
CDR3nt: TGTGCCAGCAGCCCCACTAGCGGGAGCCCGGATACGCAGTATTTT
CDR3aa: CASSPTSGSPDTQYF

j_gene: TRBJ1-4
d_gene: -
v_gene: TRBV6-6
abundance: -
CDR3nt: TGTGCCAGCAGTTACCCGCAGTCTGAAAAACTGTTTTTT
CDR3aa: CASSYPQSEKLFF

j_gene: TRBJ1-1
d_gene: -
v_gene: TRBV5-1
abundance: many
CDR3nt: TGCGCCAGCAGCTCCGGGACCTATACCGTGCATACTGAAGCTTTCTTT
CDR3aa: CASSSGTYTVHTEAFF

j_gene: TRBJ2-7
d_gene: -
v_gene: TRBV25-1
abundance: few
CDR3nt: TGTGCCAGCAGCCCTCAGGACTACTACGAGCAGTACTTC
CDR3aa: CASSPQDYYEQYF

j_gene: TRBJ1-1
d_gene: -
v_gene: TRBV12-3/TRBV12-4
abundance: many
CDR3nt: TGTGCCACCCGGAGGGGCACTGAAGCTTTCTTT
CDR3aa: CATRRGTEAFF

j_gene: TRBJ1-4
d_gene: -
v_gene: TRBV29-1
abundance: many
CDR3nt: TGCAGCGCCCGAATCACAACTAATGAAAAACTGTTTTTT
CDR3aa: CSARITTNEKLFF

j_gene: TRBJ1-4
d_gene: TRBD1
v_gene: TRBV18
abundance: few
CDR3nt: TGTGCCAGCTCACCGCCGGGACAGGGGGCCGAAAAACTGTTTTTT
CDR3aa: CASSPPGQGAEKLFF

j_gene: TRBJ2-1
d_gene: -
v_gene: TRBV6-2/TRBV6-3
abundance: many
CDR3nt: TGTGCCAGCAGTAGGGAGTCCTCCTACAATGAGCAGTTCTTC
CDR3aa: CASSRESSYNEQFF

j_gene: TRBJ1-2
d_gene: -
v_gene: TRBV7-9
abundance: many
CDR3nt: TGTGCCAGCAGCTTAGTCGGAGGGGCTCCTAACTATGGCTACACCTTC
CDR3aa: CASSLVGGAPNYGYTF

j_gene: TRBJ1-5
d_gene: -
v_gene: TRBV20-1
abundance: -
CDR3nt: TGCAGTGCTGGAGGCGGGACTGGGAATCAGCCCCAGCATTTT
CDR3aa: CSAGGGTGNQPQHF

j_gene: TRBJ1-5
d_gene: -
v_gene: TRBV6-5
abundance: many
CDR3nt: TGTGCCAGCACCGGTAGGGGGTTGAATCAGCCCCAGCATTTT
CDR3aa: CASTGRGLNQPQHF

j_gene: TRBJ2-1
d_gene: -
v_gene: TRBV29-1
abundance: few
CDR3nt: TGCAGCGTTGACAGGGTGGATGAGCAGTTCTTC
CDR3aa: CSVDRVDEQFF

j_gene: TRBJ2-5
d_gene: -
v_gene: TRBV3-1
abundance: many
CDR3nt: TGTGCCAGCAGCCTTACTGGACAGACCCAGTACTTC
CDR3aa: CASSLTGQTQYF

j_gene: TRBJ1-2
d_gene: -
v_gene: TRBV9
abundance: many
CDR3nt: TGTGCCAGCAGCCTCCGTGGGGCAGGTCCGCTTGGCTACACCTTC
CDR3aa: CASSLRGAGPLGYTF

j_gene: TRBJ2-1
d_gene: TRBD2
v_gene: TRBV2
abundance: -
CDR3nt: TGTGCCAGCGGCCCCGGGACTAGCGGGTACAATGAGCAGTTCTTC
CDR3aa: CASGPGTSGYNEQFF